This TCR beta chain was sequenced for a study of T cell repertoires in cytomegalovirus infection. Background on the study: Both CMV infection and a matching HLA type were indicated by public TCR beta signatures.

Overall study findings and caveats: Clonotype analysis showed dominance of the ex vivo response by HLA-C-restricted CMV-specific TCR beta clonotypes. Public TCR beta family frequency separated CMV-and-HLA carriers, including in an independent cohort.

Note on this clonotype: The antigen is not known.

TCRdb reprocessed the reads with MiXCR, giving one entry per CDR3 protein. Of fewer than 300,000 distinct CDR3 sequences listed, roughly 26% are singletons. What was sequenced was PBMCs. The receptor comes from a human donor in good health (CMV status not recorded). Some clones in this sample may be carry-over from other donors' samples.

The CDR3 sequence: CSARDPQGTAYGYTF. The CDR3, as DNA: TGCAGTGCTAGAGATCCCCAGGGGACAGCCTATGGCTACACCTTC. The chain is built from TRBV20-1 and TRBJ1-2; 7 bases align to TRBD1. The CDR3 sequence is 15 residues long. V shed 0 bases, J shed 4 bases, and the junction held 8 bases outside the gene matches. Germline values: CDR1 DFQATT, CDR2 SNEGSKA (reference sequence).